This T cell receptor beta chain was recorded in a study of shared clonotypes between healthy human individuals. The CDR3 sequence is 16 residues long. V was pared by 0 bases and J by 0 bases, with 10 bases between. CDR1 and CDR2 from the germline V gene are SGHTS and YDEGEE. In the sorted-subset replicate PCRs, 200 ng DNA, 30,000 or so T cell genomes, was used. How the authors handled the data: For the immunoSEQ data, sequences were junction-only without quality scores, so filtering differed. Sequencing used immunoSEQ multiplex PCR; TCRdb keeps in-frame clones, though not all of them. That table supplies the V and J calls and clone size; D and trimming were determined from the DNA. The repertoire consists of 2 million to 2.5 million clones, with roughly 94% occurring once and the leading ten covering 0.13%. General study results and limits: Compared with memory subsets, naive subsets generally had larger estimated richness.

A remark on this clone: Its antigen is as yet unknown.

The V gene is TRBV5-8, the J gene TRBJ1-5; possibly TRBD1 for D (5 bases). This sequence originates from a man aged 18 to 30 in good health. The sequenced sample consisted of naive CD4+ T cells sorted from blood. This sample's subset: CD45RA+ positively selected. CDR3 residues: CASSLGTKYSNQPQHF. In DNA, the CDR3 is TGTGCCAGCAGCTTGGGGACAAAATATAGCAATCAGCCCCAGCATTTT.